This T cell receptor beta chain was identified in a study of cytomegalovirus exposure and HLA in healthy donors (dated by TCRdb to between 2016 and 2019). In terms of the full investigation: An earlier analysis of some 550 of the donors reported 250 to 300 Gb of sequence data and approximately 110 million unique TCR beta sequences from about 179 million T cells. Roughly 290 gigabases of sequencing data and around 80 million unique TCR sequences made up an early release that covered around 640 HLA-typed donors. Of the approximately 370 genotyped donors, more than 75% were placed in the genetic ancestry cluster associated with self-reported Caucasian donors. The study was designed to test whether signatures of past pathogen exposure could be identified by cataloging public T cell receptors. The study used immunosequencing to profile the T cell repertoires of around 600 subjects and linked those repertoires to cytomegalovirus serostatus. Along with the approximately 700-subject first cohort, a separate validation cohort of more than 90 different subjects was used. To predict cytomegalovirus infection status, the study combined high-throughput TCR immunosequencing, statistical association of individual TCRs with disease status, and machine learning. A later analysis re-analyzed previously published TCR beta repertoires from several hundred donors and added high-resolution HLA genotyping to study TCR occurrence patterns. Rather than drawing on any new phenotypic data, the later analysis identified candidate immune exposures from TCR beta sequences and the way those sequences occurred across donors. To decide whether each TCR beta V gene segment behaved as functional or pseudogenic, an earlier analysis of some 570 of the donors relied on high-throughput TCR beta sequencing. Donor age, sex, ethnicity and CMV serostatus were compiled alongside the repertoire data. Genome-wide SNP genotypes for about 55% of the 666 donors were used in a later genetic analysis, which treated that subset as a discovery cohort. Every discovery cohort repertoire had been produced on one sequencing platform. Both class I and class II loci were covered by HLA typing, at four-digit resolution. The number of typed donors differed by locus: about 620-630 for A, B, C, DRB1 and DQB1; approximately 540 for DQA1; 606 for DPA1; and 400 to 480 for DPB1. Four to six DR-DQ haplotypes were handled as single units for association and clustering, since linkage in the cohort was strong. Across some 400 genotyped donors of the cohort, an average of about 240,000 unique TCR beta nucleotide sequences per donor were sequenced, and approximately 19% of those sequences were non-productive. The paper as a whole reports these results and caveats: At a false discovery rate of 0.05, a later analysis linked under 20,000 TCR beta sequences to specific HLA alleles. Only TCR beta chains were sequenced in this cohort, and the absence of alpha or paired-chain data limited detectable features. An earlier analysis of 450 to 750 of the donors showed that most TCR beta V segments appeared in productive rearrangements either about 87% or about 30% of the time, which broadly matched IMGT annotations. The study listed over 150 TCR beta chains as associated with cytomegalovirus. The only immune exposure information available for the cohort was CMV serostatus. V-gene and J-gene trimming of TCR beta chains was associated with a missense DCLRE1C variant in a later genetic analysis, and the association was replicated in an independent cohort. Sequencing depth was assumed to be roughly uniform across donors in the presence/absence analyses, though that assumption may not hold. The authors suggested that the approach could potentially be generalized to other disease states and immunological phenotypes. In vitro tests confirmed that a few of the cytomegalovirus-associated TCR beta chains recognize cytomegalovirus antigens. Because HLA typing was missing for some donors at each locus, association tests included only the typed subset. Compared with equally common non-associated chains, HLA-associated TCR beta chains in a later analysis were more clonally expanded and had lower generation probabilities. According to a later analysis, TCR association rates differed among HLA loci, with DRB1 alleles showing the most associated TCRs and HLA-C alleles showing the fewest. Cytomegalovirus status was reported to be diagnosed by the classifier with high specificity and sensitivity in both the original and validation cohorts. Correlated functional status among segregating V segments might be attributable to linkage disequilibrium, but an unknown experimental factor could not be ruled out. Because the 87-base-pair reads could not distinguish some IMGT-functional V segments, including TRBV6-2 and TRBV6-3, those segments were excluded. A group of highly shared sequence variants was considered likely to be a technical artifact of the sequencing pipeline. When HLA alleles, especially DR and DQ, strongly co-occurred, TCR associations were difficult to assign to individual alleles. A further reported finding was that TCR beta sequences accurately predicted the HLA-A and HLA-B alleles for most subjects in the first cohort. A later genetic analysis reported fewer N-insertions in productive TCRs among donors in an Asian-associated ancestry cluster than the roughly 640-donor mean. About 15 rarely observed V segments, including chromosome 9 orphons, were excluded from the earlier analysis of just under 600 of the donors because counts were too low. Several of the top co-occurrence clusters appeared to be linked to parvovirus B19, influenza, CMV and Epstein-Barr virus, according to a later analysis. Most CMV-associated TCR beta chains appeared to be HLA-restricted in a later analysis, and the HLA associations seemed to be driven largely by CMV exposure. Most TCR sequences were observed very rarely across donors, whereas some public TCRs were present in many individuals.

A word on this clone: There is no known antigen for this receptor. Per-base quality was not reported, and no clone a single base away is much larger than it.

The cohort consisted of 600 to 700 healthy bone marrow donors. Cohort members were all nominally healthy when sampled, although unrecorded immune exposures were likely present. The donor was CMV seronegative and was included in the group of a few hundred seronegative cohort members. Each donor provided a peripheral blood sample, and peripheral blood mononuclear cells were used for TCR beta sequencing. The Qiagen DNeasy Blood Extraction Kit was used to extract genomic DNA from the blood cell samples. The library relied on the immunoSEQ multiplex PCR assay. For the multiplex PCR, a mixture combining 60 forward primers for TCR Vbeta segments and 13 reverse primers for TCR Jbeta segments was used. A multiplex PCR assay on genomic DNA amplified the CDR3 region of rearranged TCR beta genes. The amplified TCR beta libraries were sequenced on the Illumina HiSeq System as 87-base-pair reads. Per the authors' processing: A later analysis counted some 74 million unique TCR beta chains across the 670 or so repertoires, and about 10 million of these chains were shared by at least two donors. A nearest-neighbor algorithm error-corrected the raw reads and collapsed the reads into unique sequences, merging closely related sequences to remove PCR and sequencing errors. Alignment of CDR3 sequences to IMGT reference sequences was used to assign V, D and J gene segments. For a sequence to be retained, a match of at least six nucleotides to both a V gene segment and a J gene segment was required. A rearrangement counted as productive if the CDR3 had no stop codons and remained in frame with V and J, and every other rearrangement counted as non-productive. Following IMGT convention, CDR3 was defined as the stretch from the second conserved V-encoded cysteine up to the conserved J-encoded phenylalanine. Sequences without an unambiguous match to a single V gene segment were excluded from the earlier analysis of approximately 600 of the donors. An earlier analysis of fewer than 750 of the donors called V segments functional above 56.7% productive rearrangements and segregating when the between-donor standard deviation exceeded 5%. A statistical classification framework was developed to diagnose cytomegalovirus status using the catalog of TCR beta chain sequences. In a later analysis, TCR nucleotide sequences were compared against IMGT/GENE-DB human TR gene sequences so that V and J genes could be assigned. Using the TCRdist pipeline, a later analysis assigned CDR3 sequences along with most-parsimonious VDJ recombination scenarios. A later analysis defined each TCR beta chain by its CDR3 amino acid sequence plus V-gene family, and excluded reads lacking a unique V-gene family. A later analysis removed several hundred highly shared, low-generation-probability nucleotide sequences to deal with suspected cross-contamination and a sequencing artifact. In a later analysis, a clonal expansion index was calculated for each public chain from normalized within-repertoire ranks of inferred template counts. Generation probabilities in a later analysis came from a VDJ recombination model fitted to out-of-frame rearrangements, and those results were checked against IGoR. Hypergeometric tests were used in a later analysis to score TCR-TCR, TCR-HLA and TCR-CMV co-occurrence, with a repertoire-size bias correction applied to the TCR pairs. A later analysis estimated false discovery rates by permuting HLA or CMV assignments 20 times. In a later analysis, co-occurring TCRs were grouped using DBSCAN, and TCRdist sequence similarity was added for clustering within HLA-allele-positive subsets. For co-occurrence clustering, repertoires with fewer than 30,000 or more than 120,000 public chains were excluded, along with roughly 5 repertoires with anomalous nucleotide sharing. TCRdb took this table from immuneACCESS and kept in-frame rearrangements with V and J called. Such tables lack part of the clones; where checked against another copy, unresolved V genes explain under half of the gap, and the rest is unexplained. D and trimming come from the DNA, and the V and J calls and clone size come from that table. Here the sample has 280,000 or so clones; about 87% occur a single time. The top ten hold approximately 2.2% of the sample.

The germline V gene yields SGHRS for CDR1 and YFSETQ for CDR2. The V and J ends are trimmed by 3 bases and 6 bases, leaving 9 bases between them. Reading from cysteine to phenylalanine, the CDR3 counts 12 amino acids. Solely the CDR3 DNA is kept, with 36 bases framed from the first base. The sequence links TRBV5-1 to TRBJ1-2; the D segment could be TRBD1, given 5 matching bases. Sample: PBMCs. The source is a woman aged 18 to 35 in good health and CMV-seronegative. The DNA is as follows: TGCGCCAGCAGCTCGGGGGTCCATGGCTACACCTTC. This is translated as CASSSGVHGYTF.